This is a list of T cell receptor beta chains from one sample in a study of T cells after yellow fever vaccination. From the 5' RACE reads, TCRdb called clonotypes with MiXCR, one entry per CDR3 protein. The sample has some 240,000 distinct CDR3 sequences, 3% to 4% seen once. Sequenced material: CD4+ T cells sorted from PBMCs, taken 10 days after the yellow fever booster vaccination. These receptors originate from a man aged 18 to 30 who received the YFV17D yellow fever vaccine. CDR3s include the opening cysteine and the closing phenylalanine or tryptophan. The order of the fields is D gene, J gene, V gene, clone size, CDR3 DNA, CDR3 protein. The D gene is left open where the match is weak. For some rows the clone size is stated as once, few or many, or as a class when expanded; others skip it.

- | TRBJ2-7 | TRBV7-2 | many | TGTGCCAGCAGCTTGCGCTCCTACGAGCAGTACTTC | CASSLRSYEQYF
TRBD2 | TRBJ2-1 | TRBV4-1 | many | TGCGCCAGCAGCCAGTCACAACTAGCGGGGCTATACAATGAGCAGTTCTTC | CASSQSQLAGLYNEQFF
TRBD1 | TRBJ2-5 | TRBV7-2 | few | TGTGCCAGCAGCTTAAAAAACAGGGGGCGAGAGACCCAGTACTTC | CASSLKNRGRETQYF
- | TRBJ1-2 | TRBV12-3/TRBV12-4 | many | TGTGCCAGCAGCCTTCAGGGTTTACGCTATGGCTACACCTTC | CASSLQGLRYGYTF
TRBD1 | TRBJ1-1 | TRBV29-1 | many | TGCAGCGTTGAAGATGGGACAGGGCAGAACACTGAAGCTTTCTTT | CSVEDGTGQNTEAFF
- | TRBJ2-2 | TRBV7-9 | - | TGTGCCAGCAGCTTTAAAAGTGACACCGGGGAGCTGTTTTTT | CASSFKSDTGELFF
- | TRBJ2-1 | TRBV7-2 | many | TGTGCCAGCAGCTTAGGGGGGCTAGACGAGCAGTTCTTC | CASSLGGLDEQFF
- | TRBJ2-1 | TRBV4-3 | few | TGCGCCAGCAGCCAAGGCACGGGACCTTACAATGAGCAGTTCTTC | CASSQGTGPYNEQFF
- | TRBJ2-7 | TRBV14 | few | TGTGCCAGCAGCCTCTTCAATGCTTACGAGCAGTACTTC | CASSLFNAYEQYF
TRBD1 | TRBJ1-2 | TRBV27 | many | TGTGCCAGCAAACCAGGGGGTGCTTTTGGCTACACCTTC | CASKPGGAFGYTF
- | TRBJ2-3 | TRBV6-6 | - | TGTGCCAGCAGTTATAGGACACTTGATACGCAGTATTTT | CASSYRTLDTQYF
- | TRBJ1-1 | TRBV10-3 | many | TGTGCCATCAGTGTCTCGAACACTGAAGCTTTCTTT | CAISVSNTEAFF
- | TRBJ2-7 | TRBV11-2 | few | TGTGCCAGCAGCACCCCCAAGGCGTTATACGAGCAGTACTTC | CASSTPKALYEQYF
- | TRBJ1-1 | TRBV3-1 | few | TGTGCCAGCAGCTGGGGAGGGGTTGAAGCTTTCTTT | CASSWGGVEAFF
TRBD1 | TRBJ1-1 | TRBV2 | many | TGTGCCAGCAGTGAACAGGGGGACACTGAAGCTTTCTTT | CASSEQGDTEAFF
- | TRBJ1-3 | TRBV11-2 | many | TGTGCCAGCAGCGTCACAGGGTTCAGAAACACCATATATTTT | CASSVTGFRNTIYF
- | TRBJ1-3 | TRBV5-1 | - | TGCGCCAGCAGCTTGGGCGGACAGAGGTTAAGCTCTGGAAACACCATATATTTT | CASSLGGQRLSSGNTIYF
- | TRBJ2-5 | TRBV5-1 | many | TGCGCCAGCAGCGGGGGTCCCCAAGAGACCCAGTACTTC | CASSGGPQETQYF
- | TRBJ1-6 | TRBV12-3/TRBV12-4 | few | TGTGCCAGCAGTTTAGAATTCAATTCACCCCTCCACTTT | CASSLEFNSPLHF
- | TRBJ1-4 | TRBV4-2 | many | TGTGCCAGCAGCCAAGGATGGGCGGAGGGGAACGAAAAACTGTTTTTT | CASSQGWAEGNEKLFF
- | TRBJ2-7 | TRBV5-4 | many | TGTGCCAGCAGTTTCACCGACGAGCAGTACTTC | CASSFTDEQYF
- | TRBJ1-5 | TRBV7-2 | few | TGTGCCAGCAGCACCCGGGGAGGACCCAATCAGCCCCAGCATTTT | CASSTRGGPNQPQHF
TRBD1 | TRBJ1-6 | TRBV6-5 | few | TGTGCCAGCAGGACTACAGGACAGGGGTGGCCACCCCTCCACTTT | CASRTTGQGWPPLHF
- | TRBJ1-4 | TRBV20-1 | many | TGCAGTGCTAGAGAGGACGGAGCCGTCGCAACTAATGAAAAACTGTTTTTT | CSAREDGAVATNEKLFF
- | TRBJ2-5 | TRBV3-2 | many | TGTGCCCAGGACCAGGGACAGACGTACCAAGAGACCCAGTACTTC | CAQDQGQTYQETQYF